This T cell receptor beta chain was retrieved from a study of T cells after somatic rescue of genetic block (dated by TCRdb to 2020 to 2021). Regarding the research as a whole: What the study looked at was long-term robustness, specifically in a T-cell system that came about through somatic rescue of a genetic block in T-cell development.

Preparation of the library involved the immunoSEQ multiplex PCR assay. As stored in TCRdb, this immuneACCESS dataset retains in-frame rearrangements with V and J assigned. A fraction of the clones does not appear; measured against another copy, unresolved V genes explain less than half of the discrepancy, and the remainder lacks a known reason. The sample table contains approximately 16,000 clones; only one count was recorded for roughly 72% of them. 27% of the sample rests with the top ten. CDR1 and CDR2, looked up from the germline V gene, are SGHDT and YYEEEE. V trim: 0 bases; J trim: 6 bases; unmatched bases: 8. The CDR3 runs 15 residues from the cysteine to the phenylalanine. This entry keeps only the CDR3 DNA: 45 bases, framed from base 1. For this clone: The target of this receptor is not known. No base quality values were provided; no much bigger clone lies one nucleotide off.

The rearrangement joined TRBV5-6 to TRBJ2-7, and 8 bases in between align with TRBD2. The origin of this receptor is a man aged 18 to 30. Sequenced sample: peripheral blood mononuclear cells (PBMCs). The CDR3 reads CASSLAPGLVGEQYF. The nucleotides are TGTGCCAGCAGCTTGGCCCCGGGACTAGTAGGCGAGCAGTACTTC.